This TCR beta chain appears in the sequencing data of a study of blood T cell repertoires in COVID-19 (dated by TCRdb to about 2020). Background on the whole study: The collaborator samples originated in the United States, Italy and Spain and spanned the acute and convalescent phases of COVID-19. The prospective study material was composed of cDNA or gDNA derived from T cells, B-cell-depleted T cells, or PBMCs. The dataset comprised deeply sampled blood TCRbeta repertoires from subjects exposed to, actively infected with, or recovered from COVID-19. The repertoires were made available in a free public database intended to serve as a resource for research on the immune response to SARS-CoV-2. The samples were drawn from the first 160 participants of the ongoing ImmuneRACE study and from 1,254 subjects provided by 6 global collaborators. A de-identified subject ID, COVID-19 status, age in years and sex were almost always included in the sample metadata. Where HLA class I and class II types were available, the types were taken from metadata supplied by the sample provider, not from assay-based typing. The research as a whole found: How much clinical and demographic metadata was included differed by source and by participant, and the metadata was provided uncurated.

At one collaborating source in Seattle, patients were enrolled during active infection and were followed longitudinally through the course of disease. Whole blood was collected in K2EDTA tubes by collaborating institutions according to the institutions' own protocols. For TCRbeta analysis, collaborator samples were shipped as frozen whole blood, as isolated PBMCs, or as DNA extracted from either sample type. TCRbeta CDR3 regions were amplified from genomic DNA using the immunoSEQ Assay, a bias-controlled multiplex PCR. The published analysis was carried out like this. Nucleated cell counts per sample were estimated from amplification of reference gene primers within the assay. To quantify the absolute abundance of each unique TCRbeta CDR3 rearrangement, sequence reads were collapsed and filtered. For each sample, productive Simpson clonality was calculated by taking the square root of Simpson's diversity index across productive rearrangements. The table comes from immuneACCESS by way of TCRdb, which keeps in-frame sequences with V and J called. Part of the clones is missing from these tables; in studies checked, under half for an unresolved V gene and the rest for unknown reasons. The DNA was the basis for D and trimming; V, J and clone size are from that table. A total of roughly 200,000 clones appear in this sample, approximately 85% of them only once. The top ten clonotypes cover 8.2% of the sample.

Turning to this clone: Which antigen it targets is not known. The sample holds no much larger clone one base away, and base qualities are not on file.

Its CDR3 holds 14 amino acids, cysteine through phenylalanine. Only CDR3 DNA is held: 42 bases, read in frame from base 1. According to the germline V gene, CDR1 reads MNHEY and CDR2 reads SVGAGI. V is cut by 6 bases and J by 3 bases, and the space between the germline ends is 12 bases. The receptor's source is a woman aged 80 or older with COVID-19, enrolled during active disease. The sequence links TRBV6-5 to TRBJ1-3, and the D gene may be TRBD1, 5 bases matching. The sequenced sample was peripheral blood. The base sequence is TGTGCCAGCAGCTCTCAGGGTATTGGAAACACCATATATTTT. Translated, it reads CASSSQGIGNTIYF.